This TCR beta chain comes out of a study of CD8+ T cells in alopecia areata. Study as a whole: Patients in the treated group were given tofacitinib by mouth, 5 to 10 mg twice a day. The protocol delivered tofacitinib for 6 to 18 months, then withdrew it for 6 months. Study outcomes and limitations: Resident alphabeta T cells of normal skin are also sequenced in scalp samples.

Extracted RNA was reverse transcribed, and the resulting cDNA served as sequencing template. Some clones are missing from TCRdb's copy, which holds only in-frame ones; the method was immunoSEQ multiplex PCR. The sample consists of approximately 66,000 clones, about three fifths of them appearing once. V shed 3 bases and J shed 0 bases, with 9 bases lying between them. CDR3 length: 14 amino acids. CDR1 and CDR2 from the germline V gene are MNHEY and SVGAGI. Alopecia areata patients provided lesional scalp punch biopsies and peripheral blood, both collected for the study. As for this clone: Its antigen is currently unknown.

This specimen was CD8+ T cells sorted from blood, taken at week 0. The sequence came from a human donor with alopecia areata. The chain uses TRBV6-5 and TRBJ2-7; a possible D gene is TRBD2 (5 bases). In nucleotides, the CDR3 is TGTGCCAGCAGTTATTATCGGGGCTCCTACGAGCAGTACTTC. Its translation: CASSYYRGSYEQYF.